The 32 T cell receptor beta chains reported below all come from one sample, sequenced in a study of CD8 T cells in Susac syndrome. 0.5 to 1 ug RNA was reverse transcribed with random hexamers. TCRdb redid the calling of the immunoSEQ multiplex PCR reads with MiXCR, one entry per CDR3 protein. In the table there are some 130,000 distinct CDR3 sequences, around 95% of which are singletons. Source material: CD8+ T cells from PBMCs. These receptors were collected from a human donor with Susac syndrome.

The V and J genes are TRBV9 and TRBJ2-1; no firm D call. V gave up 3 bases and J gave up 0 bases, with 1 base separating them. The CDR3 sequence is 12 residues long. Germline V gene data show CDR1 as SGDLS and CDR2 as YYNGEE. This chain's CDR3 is CASSASYNEQFF. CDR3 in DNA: TGTGCCAGCAGCGCCTCCTACAATGAGCAGTTCTTC. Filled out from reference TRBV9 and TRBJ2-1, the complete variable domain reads DSGVTQTPKHLITATGQRVTLRCSPRSGDLSVYWYQQSLDQGLQFLIQYYNGEERAKGNILERFSAQQFPDLHSELNLSSLELGDSALYFCASSASYNEQFFGPGTRLTVL.

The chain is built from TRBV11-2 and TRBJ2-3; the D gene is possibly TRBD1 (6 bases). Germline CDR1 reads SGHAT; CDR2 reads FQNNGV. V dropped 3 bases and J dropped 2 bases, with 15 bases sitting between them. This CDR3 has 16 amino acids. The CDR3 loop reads CASSFRGRPSTDTQYF. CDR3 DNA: TGTGCCAGCAGCTTTAGGGGGAGACCATCCACAGATACGCAGTATTTT.

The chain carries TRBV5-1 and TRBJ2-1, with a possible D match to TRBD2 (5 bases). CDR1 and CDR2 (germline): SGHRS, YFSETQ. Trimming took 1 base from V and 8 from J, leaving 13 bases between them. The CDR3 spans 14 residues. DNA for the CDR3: TGCGCCAGCAGCTTGTTAGTCCCGAGGGATGAGCAGTTCTTC. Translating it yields CASSLLVPRDEQFF. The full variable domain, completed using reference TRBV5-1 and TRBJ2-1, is KAGVTQTPRYLIKTRGQQVTLSCSPISGHRSVSWYQQTPGQGLQFLFEYFSETQRNKGNFPGRFSGRQFSNSRSEMNVSTLELGDSALYLCASSLLVPRDEQFFGPGTRLTVL.

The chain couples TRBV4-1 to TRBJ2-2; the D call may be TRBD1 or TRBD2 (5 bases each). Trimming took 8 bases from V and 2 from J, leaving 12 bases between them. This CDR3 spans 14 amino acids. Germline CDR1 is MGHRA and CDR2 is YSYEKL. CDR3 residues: CASHPGTNTGELFF. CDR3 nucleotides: TGCGCCAGCCACCCCGGGACCAACACCGGGGAGCTGTTTTTT.

CDR3 loop: CASSLSRNEQFF. The DNA of the CDR3 is TGTGCCAGCAGTTTATCGAGGAATGAGCAGTTCTTC. The chain joins TRBV12-3 or TRBV12-4 to TRBJ2-1, with D unclear. CDR3 size: 12 residues. Trimming took 2 bases from V and 7 from J, leaving 6 bases between them.

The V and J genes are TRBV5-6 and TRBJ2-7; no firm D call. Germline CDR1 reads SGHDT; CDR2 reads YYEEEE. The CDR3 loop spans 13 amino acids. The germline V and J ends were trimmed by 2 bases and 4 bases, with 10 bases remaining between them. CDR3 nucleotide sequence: TGTGCCAGCAGCTTATCGGCGGAGTACGAGCAGTACTTC. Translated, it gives CASSLSAEYEQYF.

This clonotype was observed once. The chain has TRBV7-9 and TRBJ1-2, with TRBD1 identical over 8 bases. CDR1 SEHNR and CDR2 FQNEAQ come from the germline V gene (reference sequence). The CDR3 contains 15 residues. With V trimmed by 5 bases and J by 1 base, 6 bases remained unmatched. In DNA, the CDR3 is TGTGCCAGCAGCCCATGGACAGGGAATAACTATGGCTACACCTTC. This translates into CASSPWTGNNYGYTF.

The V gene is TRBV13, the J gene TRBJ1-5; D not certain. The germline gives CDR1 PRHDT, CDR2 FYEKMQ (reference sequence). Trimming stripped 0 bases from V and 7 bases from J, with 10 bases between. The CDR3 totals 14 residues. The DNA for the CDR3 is TGTGCCAGCAGCTTAGGCCGGGGTGAGCAGCCCCAGCATTTT. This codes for CASSLGRGEQPQHF.

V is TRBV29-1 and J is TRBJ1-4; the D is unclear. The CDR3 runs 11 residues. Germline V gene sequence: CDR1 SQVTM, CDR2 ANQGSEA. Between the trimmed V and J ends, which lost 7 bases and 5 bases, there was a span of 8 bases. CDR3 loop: CSGDVNEKLFF. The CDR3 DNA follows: TGCAGCGGGGATGTAAATGAAAAACTGTTTTTT.

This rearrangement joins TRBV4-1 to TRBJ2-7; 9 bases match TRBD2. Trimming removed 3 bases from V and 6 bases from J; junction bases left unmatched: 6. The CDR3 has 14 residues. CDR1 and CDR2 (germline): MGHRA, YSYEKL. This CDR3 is CASSHPGLASEQYF. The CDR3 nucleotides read TGCGCCAGCAGCCACCCGGGACTAGCTAGCGAGCAGTACTTC.

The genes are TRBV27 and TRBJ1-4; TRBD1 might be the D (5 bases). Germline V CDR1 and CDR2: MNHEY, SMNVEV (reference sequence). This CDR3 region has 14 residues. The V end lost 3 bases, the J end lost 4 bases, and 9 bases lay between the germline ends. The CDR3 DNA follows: TGTGCCAGCAGTTTTCGACAGTATAATGAAAAACTGTTTTTT. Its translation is CASSFRQYNEKLFF.

CDR3 sequence: CATSDTGESVQPQHF. The DNA for the CDR3 is TGTGCCACCAGTGATACAGGGGAGTCAGTTCAGCCCCAGCATTTT. The chain employs TRBV24-1 and TRBJ1-5; 7 positions agree with TRBD1. Germline trimming cut 3 bases from V and 6 bases from J; bases unmatched to any gene: 7. This CDR3 has 15 amino acids. The germline V gene has CDR1 KGHDR and CDR2 SFDVKD.

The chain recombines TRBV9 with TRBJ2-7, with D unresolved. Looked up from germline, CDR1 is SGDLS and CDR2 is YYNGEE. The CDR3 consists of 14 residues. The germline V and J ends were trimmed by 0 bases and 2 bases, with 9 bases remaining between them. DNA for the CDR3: TGTGCCAGCAGCGTAGCTCAGGATACCTACGAGCAGTACTTC. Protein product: CASSVAQDTYEQYF.

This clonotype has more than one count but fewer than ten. CDR3 in DNA: TGCAGTGTCTGGGGCGGCTACGAGCAGTACTTC. It translates to CSVWGGYEQYF. The chain has TRBV20-1 and TRBJ2-7; a weak D match, TRBD1 (5 bases). The CDR3 spans 11 residues. CDR1 and CDR2 from the germline V gene are DFQATT and SNEGSKA (reference sequence). Between the trimmed V and J ends, which lost 7 bases and 3 bases, there was a span of 10 bases.

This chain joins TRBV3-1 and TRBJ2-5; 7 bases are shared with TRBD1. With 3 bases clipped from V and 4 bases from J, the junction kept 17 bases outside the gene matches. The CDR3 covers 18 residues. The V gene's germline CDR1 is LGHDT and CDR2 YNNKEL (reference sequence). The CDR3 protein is CASSHTRDSVLSSETQYF. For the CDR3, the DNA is TGTGCCAGCAGCCATACTCGGGACAGTGTCCTCTCTTCAGAGACCCAGTACTTC.

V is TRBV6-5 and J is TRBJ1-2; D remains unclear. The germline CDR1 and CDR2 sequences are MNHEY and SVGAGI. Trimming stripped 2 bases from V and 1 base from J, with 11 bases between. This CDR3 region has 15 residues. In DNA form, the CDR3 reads TGTGCCAGCAGTTACGGCCCAGATGATAACTATGGCTACACCTTC. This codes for CASSYGPDDNYGYTF.

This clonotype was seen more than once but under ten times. The CDR3 coding sequence is TGCAGCGCGACAGGGGCACGAGATACGCAGTATTTT. Translation: CSATGARDTQYF. The chain has TRBV29-1 and TRBJ2-3, with 8 bases that match TRBD1. The V gene end was trimmed by 7 bases and the J gene end by 5 bases; junction bases not matched to a gene: 5. CDR3 size: 12 residues. CDR1 and CDR2 from the germline V gene are SQVTM and ANQGSEA.

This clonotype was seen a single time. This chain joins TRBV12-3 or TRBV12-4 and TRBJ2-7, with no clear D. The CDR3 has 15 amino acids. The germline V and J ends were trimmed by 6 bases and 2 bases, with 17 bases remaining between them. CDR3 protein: CASSFALQPTYEQYF. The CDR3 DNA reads TGTGCCAGCAGCTTTGCCTTACAGCCTACCTACGAGCAGTACTTC.

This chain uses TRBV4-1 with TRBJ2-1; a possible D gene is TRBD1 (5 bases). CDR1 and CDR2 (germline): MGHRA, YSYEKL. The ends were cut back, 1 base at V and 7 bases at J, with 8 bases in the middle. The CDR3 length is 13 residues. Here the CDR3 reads CASSQAAGNEQFF. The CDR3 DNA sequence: TGCGCCAGCAGCCAAGCGGCAGGGAATGAGCAGTTCTTC.

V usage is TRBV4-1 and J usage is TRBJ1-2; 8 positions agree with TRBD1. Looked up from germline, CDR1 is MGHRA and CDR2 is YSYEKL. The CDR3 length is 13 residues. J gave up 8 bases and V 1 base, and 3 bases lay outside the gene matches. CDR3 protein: CASSQATGDGYTF. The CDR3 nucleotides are TGCGCCAGCAGCCAAGCGACAGGGGACGGCTACACCTTC.

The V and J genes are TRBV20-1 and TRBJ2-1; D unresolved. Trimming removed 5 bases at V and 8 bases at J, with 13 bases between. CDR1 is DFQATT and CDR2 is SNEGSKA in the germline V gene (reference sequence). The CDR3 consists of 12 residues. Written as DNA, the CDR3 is TGCAGTGCTGAACCGCGCTATGATGAGCAGTTCTTC. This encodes CSAEPRYDEQFF.

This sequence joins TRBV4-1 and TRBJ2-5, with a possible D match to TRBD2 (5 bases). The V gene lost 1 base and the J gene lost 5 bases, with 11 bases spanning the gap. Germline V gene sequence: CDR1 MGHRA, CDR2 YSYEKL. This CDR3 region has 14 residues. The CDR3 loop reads CASSQVGIGETQYF. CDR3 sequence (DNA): TGCGCCAGCAGCCAAGTCGGGATAGGGGAGACCCAGTACTTC.

CDR3 bases: TGTGCCAGCAGCCAAGAGTGGAACACTGAAGCTTTCTTT. Its protein product is CASSQEWNTEAFF. The chain carries TRBV14 and TRBJ1-1; the D is unclear. V dropped 0 bases and J dropped 1 base, with 3 bases sitting between them. The CDR3 loop spans 13 amino acids. Germline CDR1 and CDR2: SGHDN and FVKESK.

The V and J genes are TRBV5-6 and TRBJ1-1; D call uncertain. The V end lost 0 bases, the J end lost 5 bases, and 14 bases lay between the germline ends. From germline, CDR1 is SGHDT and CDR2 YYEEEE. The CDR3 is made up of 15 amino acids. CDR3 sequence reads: CASSLDGEGRTEAFF. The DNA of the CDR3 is TGTGCCAGCAGCTTGGACGGGGAGGGTCGGACTGAAGCTTTCTTT.

The CDR3 region is CAEGGAPYNEQFF. In nucleotides, the CDR3 is TGTGCCGAGGGGGGCGCCCCCTACAATGAGCAGTTCTTC. This rearrangement joins TRBV7-9 to TRBJ2-1; either TRBD1 or TRBD2 may fit D (6 bases each). The CDR3 has 13 amino acids. The V and J ends lost 11 bases and 2 bases respectively, with 13 bases between them. Germline V gene data show CDR1 as SEHNR and CDR2 as FQNEAQ (reference sequence).

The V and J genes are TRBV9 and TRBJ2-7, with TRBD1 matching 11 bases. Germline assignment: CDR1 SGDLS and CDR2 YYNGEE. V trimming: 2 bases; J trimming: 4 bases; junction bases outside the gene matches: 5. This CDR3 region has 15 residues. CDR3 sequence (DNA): TGTGCCAGCAGCGTGTCCGGGACAGGGGGGTACGAGCAGTACTTC. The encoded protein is CASSVSGTGGYEQYF.

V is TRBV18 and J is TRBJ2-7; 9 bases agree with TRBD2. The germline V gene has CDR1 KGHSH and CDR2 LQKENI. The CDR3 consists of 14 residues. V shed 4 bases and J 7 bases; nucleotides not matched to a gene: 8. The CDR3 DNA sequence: TGTGCCAGCTCACGAACGGTCACTAGCGGGGAGCAGTACTTC. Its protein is CASSRTVTSGEQYF.

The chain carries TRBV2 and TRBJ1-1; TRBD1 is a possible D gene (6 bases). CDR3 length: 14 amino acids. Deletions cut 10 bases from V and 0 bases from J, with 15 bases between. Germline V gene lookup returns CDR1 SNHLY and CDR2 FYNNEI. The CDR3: CATLDRAMNTEAFF. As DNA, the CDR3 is TGTGCCACCTTGGACAGAGCCATGAACACTGAAGCTTTCTTT.

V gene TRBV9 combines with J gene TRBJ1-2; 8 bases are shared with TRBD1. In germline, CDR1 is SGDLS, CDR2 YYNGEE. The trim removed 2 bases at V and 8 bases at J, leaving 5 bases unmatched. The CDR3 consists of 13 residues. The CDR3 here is CASSVTTGEGYTF. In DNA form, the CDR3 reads TGTGCCAGCAGCGTTACGACAGGGGAAGGCTACACCTTC.

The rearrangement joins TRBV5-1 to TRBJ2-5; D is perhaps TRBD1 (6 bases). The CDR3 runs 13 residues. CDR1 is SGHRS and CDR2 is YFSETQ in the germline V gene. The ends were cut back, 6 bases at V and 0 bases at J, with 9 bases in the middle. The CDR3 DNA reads TGCGCCAGCATAGGGGACAACCAAGAGACCCAGTACTTC. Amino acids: CASIGDNQETQYF.

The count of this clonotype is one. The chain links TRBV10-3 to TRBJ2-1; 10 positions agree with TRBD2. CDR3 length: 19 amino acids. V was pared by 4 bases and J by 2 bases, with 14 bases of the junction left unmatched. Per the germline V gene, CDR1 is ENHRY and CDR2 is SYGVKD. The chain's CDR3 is CAISAPPGTSVRPYNEQFF. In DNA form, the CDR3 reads TGTGCCATCAGTGCGCCGCCCGGGACTAGCGTACGCCCCTACAATGAGCAGTTCTTC.

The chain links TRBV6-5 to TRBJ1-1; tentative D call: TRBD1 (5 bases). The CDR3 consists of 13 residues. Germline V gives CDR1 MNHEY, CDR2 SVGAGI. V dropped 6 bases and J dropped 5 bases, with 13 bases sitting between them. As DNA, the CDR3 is TGTGCCAGCAGAGCAGGGCACTCAACTGAAGCTTTCTTT. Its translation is CASRAGHSTEAFF.